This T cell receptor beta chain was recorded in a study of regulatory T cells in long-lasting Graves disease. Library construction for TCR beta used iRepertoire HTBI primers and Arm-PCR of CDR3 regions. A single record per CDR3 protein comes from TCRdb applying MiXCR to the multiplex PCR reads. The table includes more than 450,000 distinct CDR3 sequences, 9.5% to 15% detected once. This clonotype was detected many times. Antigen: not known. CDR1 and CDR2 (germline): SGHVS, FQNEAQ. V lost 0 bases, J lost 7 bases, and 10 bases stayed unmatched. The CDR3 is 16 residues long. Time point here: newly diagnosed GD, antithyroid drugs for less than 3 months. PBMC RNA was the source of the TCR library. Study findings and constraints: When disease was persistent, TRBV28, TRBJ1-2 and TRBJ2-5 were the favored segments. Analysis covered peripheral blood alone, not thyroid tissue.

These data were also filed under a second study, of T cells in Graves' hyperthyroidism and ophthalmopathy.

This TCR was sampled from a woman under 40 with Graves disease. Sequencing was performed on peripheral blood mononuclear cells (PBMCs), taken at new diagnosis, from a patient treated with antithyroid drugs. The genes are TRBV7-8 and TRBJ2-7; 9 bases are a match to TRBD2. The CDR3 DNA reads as TGTGCCAGCAGCTTAGCGTCTGCGGGAGGGCTACTTGAGCAGTACTTC. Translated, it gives CASSLASAGGLLEQYF.